This T cell receptor beta chain appears in the sequencing data of a study of post-analysis software for immune sequencing data. The overall study: Courses of disease covered relapsing-remitting, secondary progressive and progressive-relapsing multiple sclerosis. Overall study results and limits: By F measure, strong co-clustering occurred among samples prepared in the same batch. Comparison of patients with controls showed four or five TRBV segments more frequent in patients, TRBV5-6, TRBV5-1 and TRBV20-1 among them.

Comments on this clonotype: What it binds is not known.

Germline CDR1 SGHRS, CDR2 YFSETQ. This CDR3 comprises 13 residues. The V gene lost 6 bases and the J gene lost 6 bases, with 12 bases spanning the gap. Carried by the TCR beta cDNA libraries were unique molecular identifiers. Hundreds of thousands of cDNA molecules came from around 1 to 9.1 million T cells. Via MiXCR, TCRdb re-called the PCR reads, giving one row per CDR3 protein. The sample shows hundreds of thousands of distinct CDR3 sequences, 59% of them seen only once. Sample: blood. The source of this sequence is a girl aged 2 to 10 with multiple sclerosis. V and J are TRBV5-1 and TRBJ2-2; weak D call: TRBD2 (6 bases). The CDR3 DNA sequence: TGCGCCAGCATGGCTAGCGACCCCGGGGAGCTGTTTTTT. Translating it yields CASMASDPGELFF.